These 18 T cell receptor beta chains came from one sample sequenced in a study of blood T cell repertoires in COVID-19. Profiling relied on immunoSEQ multiplex PCR, and the TCRdb table lists in-frame clones only, not all of them. The sample lists 300,000 to 350,000 clones, roughly nine tenths occurring once. What was sequenced was peripheral blood. These receptors all come from a woman aged 25 to 45 with COVID-19, enrolled during active disease.

The J gene is TRBJ2-3, the V gene TRBV5-5, with 10 bases aligning to TRBD2. The V segment lost 2 bases and the J segment 6 bases; nucleotides outside the gene matches: 9. Germline CDR1 reads SGHKS; CDR2 reads YYEKEE (reference sequence). The CDR3 totals 16 residues. This CDR3 is CASSFGRLAGSDTQYF. Written as DNA, the CDR3 is TGTGCCAGCAGCTTCGGAAGACTAGCGGGCTCGGATACGCAGTATTTT. Complete variable domain (other parts from reference TRBV5-5 and TRBJ2-3): DAGVTQSPTHLIKTRGQQVTLRCSPISGHKSVSWYQQVLGQGPQFIFQYYEKEERGRGNFPDRFSARQFPNYSSELNVNALLLGDSALYLCASSFGRLAGSDTQYFGPGTRLTVL.

This sequence joins TRBV28 and TRBJ1-5; weak D call: TRBD1 (5 bases). The CDR3 length is 14 residues. Trimming took 2 bases from V and 6 from J, leaving 11 bases between them. Germline V lookup: CDR1 MDHEN, CDR2 SYDVKM. This CDR3 is CASSLAGTGQPQHF. CDR3 nucleotides: TGTGCCAGCAGTTTAGCAGGGACTGGTCAGCCCCAGCATTTT.

The chain joins TRBV6-5 to TRBJ1-5, with D unresolved. Trimming removed 7 bases from V and 0 bases from J, with 10 bases in between. The length of the CDR3 is 14 residues. CDR1 and CDR2 from the germline V gene are MNHEY and SVGAGI. The CDR3 DNA sequence: TGTGCCAGCATTCTGGACTATAGCAATCAGCCCCAGCATTTT. This translates into CASILDYSNQPQHF.

On this clone: Just one base apart from a much larger clone, this may be a read error. The DNA for the CDR3 is TGTGCCAGCAGCTTACGGAACACTGAAGCTTTCTTT. This encodes CASSLRNTEAFF. The V gene is TRBV11-2, the J gene TRBJ1-1; D unresolved. CDR1 and CDR2 (germline): SGHAT, FQNNGV. V lost 2 bases, J lost 1 base, and 2 bases lay in between. The CDR3 spans 12 residues.

The V gene is TRBV11-2, the J gene TRBJ2-2; the D gene is possibly TRBD1 (5 bases). The CDR3 totals 13 residues. Germline-derived CDR1 and CDR2 are SGHAT and FQNNGV. The V end lost 1 base, the J end lost 7 bases, and 7 bases lay between the germline ends. DNA for the CDR3: TGTGCCAGCAGCTTAGCAGGGAACGGGGAGCTGTTTTTT. Protein: CASSLAGNGELFF. Full variable domain (missing parts from reference TRBV11-2 and TRBJ2-2): EAGVAQSPRYKIIEKRQSVAFWCNPISGHATLYWYQQILGQGPKLLIQFQNNGVVDDSQLPKDRFSAERLKGVDSTLKIQPAKLEDSAVYLCASSLAGNGELFFGEGSRLTVL.

The chain couples TRBV11-2 to TRBJ1-1, with 7 bases matching TRBD1. The germline V gene has CDR1 SGHAT and CDR2 FQNNGV. The CDR3 totals 14 residues. The junction had 6 bases not matched to a gene; V was cut back by 3 bases and J by 5 bases. CDR3 region: CASSFTGVGTEAFF. CDR3 DNA: TGTGCCAGCAGCTTTACAGGGGTGGGGACTGAAGCTTTCTTT.

The chain joins TRBV5-4 to TRBJ2-7; 8 nucleotides line up with TRBD2. V lost 4 bases to trimming and J lost 7 bases; unmatched junction nucleotides: 13. Germline CDR1 and CDR2: SGHNT and YYREEE (reference sequence). CDR3 size: 15 residues. CDR3: CASSPPGTSTSEQYF. CDR3 coding DNA: TGTGCCAGCAGCCCGCCCGGGACTAGTACATCGGAGCAGTACTTC.

V and J are TRBV27 and TRBJ1-6; 9 bases are a match to TRBD1. The CDR3 extends over 16 amino acids. Germline assignment: CDR1 MNHEY and CDR2 SMNVEV (reference sequence). The ends lost 0 bases at V and 14 bases at J; junction bases unmatched: 11. As DNA, the CDR3 is TGTGCCAGCAGTTTATCTAGCGGGACAGGGTTTATATCCCTCCACTTT. This codes for CASSLSSGTGFISLHF.

This clone has just a few counts. This sequence joins TRBV21-1 and TRBJ1-1; TRBD1 is the table's D call, not checked against the DNA. TRBV21-1 is marked as a pseudogene. The CDR3 has 15 residues. CDR3 DNA: TGTGCCAGCAGCCGCCGCCCACAGGGGAACACTGAAGCTTTCTTT. This sequence encodes CASSRRPQGNTEAFF.

This clone was seen once. The rearrangement uses TRBV7-2 and TRBJ1-1; D remains ambiguous. Deletions cut 5 bases from V and 2 bases from J, with 12 bases between. Germline CDR1 is SGHTA and CDR2 is FQGNSA. The CDR3 runs 14 residues. The CDR3 DNA reads as TGTGCCAGCAGCCTCGGAGGAATTAACACTGAAGCTTTCTTT. It is translated as CASSLGGINTEAFF.

The genes are TRBV19 and TRBJ2-7; a possible D gene is TRBD1 (6 bases). This CDR3 contains 13 residues. With 6 bases removed from V and 1 base from J, the gap between germline ends came to 10 bases. From germline, CDR1 is LNHDA and CDR2 SQIVND (reference sequence). The CDR3 spells CASRYRDSYEQYF. The CDR3 DNA is TGTGCCAGTAGGTACAGGGATTCCTACGAGCAGTACTTC.

The chain employs TRBV30 and TRBJ1-6; 9 nucleotides match TRBD1. The V segment lost 4 bases and the J segment 10 bases; nucleotides outside the gene matches: 5. The CDR3 extends over 13 amino acids. Germline V gene lookup returns CDR1 GTSNPN and CDR2 SVGIG (reference sequence). Written as DNA, the CDR3 is TGTGCCTGGACCGGACAGGGGATCTCACCCCTCCACTTT. As protein: CAWTGQGISPLHF.

V usage is TRBV6-5 and J usage is TRBJ1-5; a weak D match, TRBD1 (6 bases). This CDR3 comprises 14 residues. Germline values: CDR1 MNHEY, CDR2 SVGAGI. V lost 6 bases and J lost 0, with 9 bases in between. The CDR3 loop is CASRGQNSNQPQHF. The CDR3, as DNA: TGTGCCAGCAGAGGACAGAATAGCAATCAGCCCCAGCATTTT.

This chain joins TRBV19 and TRBJ1-3, with 10 nucleotides matching TRBD1. Germline lookup yields CDR1 LNHDA and CDR2 SQIVND (reference sequence). The CDR3 is made up of 16 amino acids. V shed 4 bases, J shed 4 bases, and the junction held 7 bases outside the gene matches. Written as DNA, the CDR3 is TGTGCCAGTAGTAGCCCGGACAGGGGGTTCGGAAACACCATATATTTT. Protein: CASSSPDRGFGNTIYF.

The rearrangement links TRBV7-6 to TRBJ1-6; D is perhaps TRBD1 (5 bases). Trimming took off 3 bases at V and 10 bases at J, with 10 bases between the two ends. This CDR3 comprises 13 residues. Looked up from germline, CDR1 is SGHVS and CDR2 is FNYEAQ. Here the CDR3 DNA reads TGTGCCAGCAGCTTCCAGGGTAGCTCACCCCTCCACTTT. It translates to CASSFQGSSPLHF.

This chain joins TRBV30 and TRBJ1-2, with unresolved D. Germline CDR1 and CDR2: GTSNPN and SVGIG (reference sequence). Trimming pared 1 base from V and 8 bases from J, leaving 11 bases between. The CDR3 length is 12 residues. The CDR3 is CAWSARAGGYTF. CDR3 in DNA: TGTGCCTGGAGTGCGAGGGCCGGGGGCTACACCTTC.

The chain has TRBV15 and TRBJ1-2; the D gene is possibly TRBD1 (6 bases). The CDR3 contains 17 residues. Germline CDR1 and CDR2: LNHNV and YYDKDF (reference sequence). V was pared by 3 bases and J by 0 bases, with 17 bases between. CDR3 loop: CATSRTIQGRTNYGYTF. In DNA form, the CDR3 reads TGTGCCACCAGCAGGACAATACAGGGTCGGACTAACTATGGCTACACCTTC.

The V gene is TRBV7-9, the J gene TRBJ2-2; D gene unclear. There are 15 residues in the CDR3. Germline CDR1 is SEHNR and CDR2 is FQNEAQ (reference sequence). V lost 1 base and J 0 bases, leaving 6 bases between the germline ends. CDR3 in DNA: TGTGCCAGCAGCTTAGACAGTACGAACACCGGGGAGCTGTTTTTT. Encoded protein: CASSLDSTNTGELFF.